A single sample is the source of the 30 T cell receptor beta chains below, sequenced in a study of blood T cell repertoires in COVID-19. Sequenced by immunoSEQ multiplex PCR; TCRdb stores in-frame clones only, minus some. The repertoire holds under 450,000 clones, with roughly four fifths as singletons. What was sequenced was PBMCs or T cells enriched from blood (not recorded which). These receptors all come from a woman aged 45-59 years who had recovered from COVID-19.

The chain combines TRBV9 with TRBJ2-2; D might be TRBD1 (6 bases). Germline CDR1 is SGDLS and CDR2 is YYNGEE. The V and J ends lost 4 bases and 1 base respectively, with 8 bases between them. The CDR3 is made up of 14 amino acids. CDR3 region: CASSTTGNTGELFF. For the CDR3, the DNA is TGTGCCAGCAGCACGACAGGGAACACCGGGGAGCTGTTTTTT.

The CDR3 spells CASSQGGAAIGETQYF. The DNA for the CDR3 is TGTGCCAGCAGCCAAGGAGGCGCGGCCATCGGGGAGACCCAGTACTTC. The rearrangement joins TRBV14 to TRBJ2-5; no definite D call. Germline assignment: CDR1 SGHDN and CDR2 FVKESK. CDR3 size: 16 residues. Trimming shortened V by 1 base and J by 5 bases, and 17 bases separated the two germline ends.

The V gene is TRBV7-2, the J gene TRBJ2-7, with 13 bases that match TRBD2. With V trimmed by 0 bases and J by 7 bases, 0 bases remained unmatched. In germline, CDR1 is SGHTA, CDR2 FQGNSA. CDR3 length: 14 residues. The CDR3 is CASSLALAGGEQYF. The CDR3 DNA is TGTGCCAGCAGCTTAGCACTAGCGGGAGGGGAGCAGTACTTC.

The rearrangement links TRBV29-1 to TRBJ1-2; D remains ambiguous. Germline V lookup: CDR1 SQVTM, CDR2 ANQGSEA. CDR3 length: 14 amino acids. Trimming removed 5 bases from V and 1 base from J, with 14 bases in between. The CDR3 DNA reads as TGCAGCGTTACCGAGGGCCCACTTAACTATGGCTACACCTTC. Its translation: CSVTEGPLNYGYTF.

The chain couples TRBV15 to TRBJ2-3; TRBD2 agrees at 7 bases. Per germline, CDR1 LNHNV and CDR2 YYDKDF (reference sequence). This CDR3 comprises 17 residues. The ends lost 0 bases at V and 1 base at J; junction bases unmatched: 7. DNA of the CDR3: TGTGCCACCAGCAGAGATCCATTGGGGGGGGGCACAGATACGCAGTATTTT. It codes for CATSRDPLGGGTDTQYF.

The chain has TRBV18 and TRBJ2-5, with 7 nucleotides matching TRBD1. The CDR3 runs to 15 residues. The junction had 11 bases not matched to a gene; V was cut back by 3 bases and J by 7 bases. CDR1 and CDR2 (germline): KGHSH, LQKENI. DNA of the CDR3: TGTGCCAGCTCACCCGCGCCCGGGACAGCAGGGACCCAGTACTTC. Its protein product is CASSPAPGTAGTQYF.

V gene TRBV19 combines with J gene TRBJ2-3; perhaps TRBD1 as D (6 bases). The germline V gene encodes CDR1 LNHDA and CDR2 SQIVND (reference sequence). The CDR3 sequence is 16 residues long. V was shortened by 9 bases and J by 1 base, with 20 bases between the two germline ends. CDR3 bases: TGTGCCAGCTCACCAATCAGGGGAATTGGCACAGATACGCAGTATTTT. This gives the protein CASSPIRGIGTDTQYF.

Here the CDR3 reads CASSLAATNEKLFF. The CDR3 DNA reads as TGCGCCAGCAGCTTGGCGGCAACTAATGAAAAACTGTTTTTT. The V gene is TRBV5-1, the J gene TRBJ1-4; D unresolved. Germline CDR1 and CDR2: SGHRS and YFSETQ. V gave up 0 bases and J gave up 0 bases, with 3 bases separating them. The CDR3 is 14 residues long.

The chain carries TRBV7-2 and TRBJ1-6; D gene unclear. CDR1 SGHTA and CDR2 FQGNSA come from the germline V gene. V was cut by 3 bases and J by 10 bases, with 10 bases left in between. The CDR3 covers 13 residues. The chain's CDR3 is CASSFRGGSPLHF. The CDR3 bases are TGTGCCAGCAGCTTCCGGGGAGGCTCACCCCTCCACTTT.

The chain uses TRBV11-1 and TRBJ1-1; 7 nucleotides line up with TRBD1. The CDR3 loop spans 14 amino acids. Unmatched junction bases numbered 7, after V lost 5 bases and J lost 4 bases. Germline V gene sequence: CDR1 SGHAT, CDR2 FQDESV (reference sequence). The CDR3 region is CASSPDRVGTEAFF. CDR3 DNA: TGTGCCAGCAGCCCCGACAGGGTCGGCACTGAAGCTTTCTTT.

CDR3 sequence reads: CASSASRDRLYGYTF. For the CDR3, the DNA is TGTGCCAGTAGTGCCTCCCGGGACAGGTTATATGGCTACACCTTC. The rearrangement links TRBV19 to TRBJ1-2; TRBD1 matches at 8 bases. CDR3 length equals 15 residues. Trimming removed 5 bases from V and 5 bases from J; junction bases left unmatched: 10. From germline, CDR1 is LNHDA and CDR2 SQIVND (reference sequence).

The chain combines TRBV6-4 with TRBJ1-1; unclear D gene. Per the germline V gene, CDR1 is MRHNA and CDR2 is SNTAGT. The V gene lost 3 bases and the J gene lost 0 bases, with 17 bases spanning the gap. CDR3 length: 17 residues. CDR3 in DNA: TGTGCCAGCAGTGAGCTCAGTGCCGATAACATGAACACTGAAGCTTTCTTT. It encodes CASSELSADNMNTEAFF.

The CDR3 DNA reads TGTGCCAGCAGCTTGGGGACAGGCCAGCCCCAGCATTTT. Amino acid sequence: CASSLGTGQPQHF. The rearrangement joins TRBV11-3 to TRBJ1-5; 8 bases map to TRBD1. With 3 bases clipped from V and 7 bases from J, the junction kept 2 bases outside the gene matches. CDR3 length equals 13 residues. The germline V gene has CDR1 SGHNT and CDR2 YENEEA. Looking up the rest from reference TRBV11-3 and TRBJ1-5 gives the full variable domain: EAGVVQSPRYKIIEKKQPVAFWCNPISGHNTLYWYLQNLGQGPELLIRYENEEAVDDSQLPKDRFSAERLKGVDSTLKIQPAELGDSAVYLCASSLGTGQPQHFGDGTRLSIL.

This chain uses TRBV28 with TRBJ1-5; 7 nucleotides align to TRBD1. The V gene's germline CDR1 is MDHEN and CDR2 SYDVKM. The V gene end was trimmed by 4 bases and the J gene end by 2 bases; junction bases not matched to a gene: 5. This CDR3 is 15 amino acids long. CDR3 nucleotide sequence: TGTGCCAGCAGTTCCGCCCAGGGGGGCAATCAGCCCCAGCATTTT. Residues: CASSSAQGGNQPQHF.

The chain couples TRBV9 to TRBJ1-2; the D gene is possibly TRBD1 (6 bases). Germline CDR1 reads SGDLS; CDR2 reads YYNGEE. There are 16 residues in the CDR3. V was cut by 4 bases and J by 5 bases, with 21 bases left in between. The CDR3 sequence: CASSPKGQPGYYGYTF. CDR3 sequence (DNA): TGTGCCAGCAGCCCCAAGGGACAACCCGGTTATTATGGCTACACCTTC.

The J gene is TRBJ2-5, the V gene TRBV5-6; 7 bases map to TRBD1. This CDR3 contains 12 residues. Losses at the gene ends were 4 bases for V and 8 bases for J; bases not matched to a gene: 5. From germline, CDR1 is SGHDT and CDR2 YYEEEE. This chain's CDR3 is CASSLKGGTQYF. CDR3 nucleotides: TGTGCCAGCAGCCTAAAAGGGGGCACCCAGTACTTC.

The CDR3, as DNA: TGTGCCAGCAGTTACGCGGGTAGCGGGAGAGGCAATGAGCAGTTCTTC. Its protein product is CASSYAGSGRGNEQFF. This chain connects TRBV6-5 to TRBJ2-1, with TRBD2 matching 9 bases. The CDR3 totals 16 residues. Losses at the gene ends were 2 bases for V and 6 bases for J; bases not matched to a gene: 8. CDR1 MNHEY and CDR2 SVGAGI come from the germline V gene.

The chain is built from TRBV3-1 (or the pseudogene TRBV3-2) and TRBJ1-3; no clear D gene. The CDR3 has 15 residues. V shed 4 bases and J shed 4 bases, with 14 bases lying between them. Germline CDR1 is LGHDT and CDR2 is YNNKEL (reference sequence). The CDR3 here is CASSLNTGRGNTIYF. Here the CDR3 DNA reads TGTGCCAGCAGCCTTAACACCGGGAGAGGAAACACCATATATTTT.

The V gene is TRBV9, the J gene TRBJ2-2; the D is unclear. Deletions cut 3 bases from V and 6 bases from J, with 9 bases between. There are 13 residues in the CDR3. The germline V gene encodes CDR1 SGDLS and CDR2 YYNGEE. The DNA of the CDR3 is TGTGCCAGCAGCGCCCCTGTAGCCGGGGAGCTGTTTTTT. Translating it yields CASSAPVAGELFF. The full variable domain, in which reference TRBV9 and TRBJ2-2 provide the parts outside the CDR3, is DSGVTQTPKHLITATGQRVTLRCSPRSGDLSVYWYQQSLDQGLQFLIQYYNGEERAKGNILERFSAQQFPDLHSELNLSSLELGDSALYFCASSAPVAGELFFGEGSRLTVL.

This clone came up a few times. The gene calls are TRBV5-4 and TRBJ1-2; a weak D match, TRBD1 (6 bases). The CDR3 sequence is 14 residues long. Germline assignment: CDR1 SGHNT and CDR2 YYREEE (reference sequence). Between the trimmed V and J ends, which lost 4 bases and 7 bases, there was a span of 17 bases. The CDR3 DNA sequence: TGTGCCAGCAGCCACCAACAGGGCCTAAGTGGCTACACCTTC. Translated: CASSHQQGLSGYTF.

This clone has a single count. The V gene is TRBV14, the J gene TRBJ2-1, with 9 bases matching TRBD2. The CDR3 consists of 17 residues. V was pared by 0 bases and J by 4 bases, with 7 bases of the junction left unmatched. Germline values: CDR1 SGHDN, CDR2 FVKESK. In DNA form, the CDR3 reads TGTGCCAGCAGCCAAGATCTGGGACTAGCTCTGTACAATGAGCAGTTCTTC. Amino acids: CASSQDLGLALYNEQFF.

CDR3 DNA: TGCAGCGTTTTATCGGACAGGGATAGAGGCGAGCAGTACTTC. Protein sequence: CSVLSDRDRGEQYF. The chain combines TRBV29-1 with TRBJ2-7; 8 bases line up with TRBD1. Germline values: CDR1 SQVTM, CDR2 ANQGSEA. CDR3 length: 14 amino acids. Losses at the gene ends were 5 bases for V and 6 bases for J; bases not matched to a gene: 12.

The rearrangement links TRBV5-1 to TRBJ2-3; TRBD1 matches at 7 bases. Germline V gives CDR1 SGHRS, CDR2 YFSETQ. V was clipped by 6 bases and J by 2 bases; unmatched bases: 9. CDR3 length: 15 amino acids. CDR3 region: CASTPRGLLTDTQYF. The CDR3 region has the DNA TGCGCCAGCACTCCGAGGGGGCTACTCACAGATACGCAGTATTTT.

This clone was seen once. The chain has TRBV5-5 and TRBJ2-2, with D perhaps matching TRBD2 (6 bases). Germline V CDR1 and CDR2: SGHKS, YYEKEE (reference sequence). This CDR3 is built from 19 residues. Between the trimmed V and J ends, which lost 0 bases and 6 bases, there was a span of 24 bases. The CDR3 DNA follows: TGTGCCAGCAGCTTGGGCCCCGGCGGCGGTAGCGGTGCTTCCGGGGAGCTGTTTTTT. Residues: CASSLGPGGGSGASGELFF.

The chain links TRBV7-2 to TRBJ1-1, with TRBD1 matching 11 bases. V shed 1 base and J 7 bases; nucleotides not matched to a gene: 8. Per the germline V gene, CDR1 is SGHTA and CDR2 is FQGNSA. There are 16 residues in the CDR3. The CDR3 reads CASSLVARTGGFEAFF. CDR3 DNA: TGTGCCAGCAGCTTAGTTGCTCGGACAGGGGGCTTTGAAGCTTTCTTT.

V and J are TRBV19 and TRBJ2-6; a weak D match, TRBD1 (5 bases). This CDR3 is 16 amino acids long. CDR1 is LNHDA and CDR2 is SQIVND in the germline V gene (reference sequence). The CDR3 protein is CATQQDGASGANVLTF. CDR3 coding DNA: TGTGCAACTCAACAGGATGGGGCCTCTGGGGCCAACGTCCTGACTTTC.

The genes are TRBV6-5 and TRBJ2-7; a possible D gene is TRBD1 (6 bases). From germline, CDR1 is MNHEY and CDR2 SVGAGI. The V end lost 4 bases, the J end lost 4 bases, and 14 bases lay between the germline ends. The CDR3 length is 14 residues. The CDR3 is CASSFDRTSYEQYF. Here the CDR3 DNA reads TGTGCCAGCAGTTTCGACAGGACCTCTTACGAGCAGTACTTC.

This clone was counted only a few times. The rearrangement links TRBV6-2 or TRBV6-3 to TRBJ1-4, with TRBD1 as a possible D gene (6 bases). The CDR3 length is 14 residues. V was shortened by 6 bases and J by 8 bases, with 16 bases between the two germline ends. Germline-derived CDR1 and CDR2 are MNHEY and SVGEGT. The CDR3 spells CASSLWGPEEKLFF. In DNA form, the CDR3 reads TGTGCCAGCAGCCTGTGGGGGCCAGAGGAAAAACTGTTTTTT.

This sequence joins TRBV11-3 and TRBJ1-1; tentatively, D is TRBD1 (6 bases). The CDR3 runs to 16 residues. Trimming removed 5 bases at V and 0 bases at J, with 16 bases between. Germline lookup yields CDR1 SGHNT and CDR2 YENEEA. CDR3 bases: TGTGCCAGCAGCCTCCATCCCTCAGGGGTGAACACTGAAGCTTTCTTT. It specifies CASSLHPSGVNTEAFF.

This clone was counted between two and nine times. The rearrangement links TRBV6-2 or TRBV6-3 to TRBJ2-1, with D perhaps TRBD2 (5 bases). V lost 0 bases and J 3 bases, leaving 12 bases between the germline ends. The germline V gene has CDR1 MNHEY and CDR2 SVGEGT. The CDR3 consists of 16 residues. The CDR3 sequence is CASSYSKAANYNEQFF. CDR3 DNA sequence: TGTGCCAGCAGTTACTCGAAAGCGGCCAACTACAATGAGCAGTTCTTC.